This is a list of T cell receptor beta chains from one sample in a study of blood T cell repertoires in COVID-19. Generated by immunoSEQ multiplex PCR, the TCRdb table keeps only in-frame clones and is missing some. The sample lists 300,000 to 400,000 clones, 75% to 90% occurring once. Sequenced: peripheral blood. The receptors were sampled from a woman aged 55 to 70 with COVID-19, enrolled during active disease. CDR3s include the opening cysteine and the closing phenylalanine or tryptophan. D genes are given only for firm matches. Clone size is given for some rows only: seen once, a few or many times, or a class if the clone is expanded.

D gene	V gene	J gene	clone size	CDR3 protein	CDR3 DNA
-	TRBV29-1	TRBJ1-2	-	CSVPEQGYGYTF	TGCAGCGTCCCTGAGCAGGGGTATGGCTACACCTTC
TRBD1	TRBV4-3	TRBJ1-6	-	CASRAGTANSPLHF	TGCGCCAGCCGCGCAGGGACAGCTAATTCACCCCTCCACTTT
TRBD2	TRBV19	TRBJ2-2	-	CASRGGPLAGDTGELFF	TGTGCCAGTAGAGGGGGACCACTAGCGGGCGACACCGGGGAGCTGTTTTTT
-	TRBV20-1	TRBJ1-6	-	CSASHGGGYNSPLHF	TGCAGTGCTAGTCATGGGGGAGGCTATAATTCACCCCTCCACTTT
-	TRBV10-2	TRBJ2-7	-	CASRGAGISYEQYF	TGCGCCAGCAGGGGAGCGGGCATCTCCTACGAGCAGTACTTC
TRBD1	TRBV10-3	TRBJ1-2	-	CAISKLRQGEVNYGYTF	TGTGCCATCAGTAAATTGAGACAGGGGGAAGTTAACTATGGCTACACCTTC
-	TRBV12-5	TRBJ2-3	once	CASGLGRGATTDTQYF	TGTGCTAGTGGTTTGGGGCGCGGGGCGACCACAGATACGCAGTATTTT
-	TRBV2	TRBJ2-3	-	CASKFIGGPAYF	TGTGCCAGCAAATTCATAGGCGGCCCCGCGTATTTT
TRBD2	TRBV18	TRBJ2-7	-	CASSPGRDEQYF	TGTGCCAGCTCACCAGGGAGGGACGAGCAGTACTTC
-	TRBV10-2	TRBJ1-1	-	CASSESKGDTEAFF	TGCGCCAGCAGTGAGTCGAAAGGGGACACTGAAGCTTTCTTT
-	TRBV29-1	TRBJ1-3	-	CSVEAETLFGSGNTIYF	TGCAGCGTTGAAGCCGAGACACTTTTTGGCTCTGGAAACACCATATATTTT
-	TRBV18	TRBJ1-2	-	CASSPSAGGPGNGYTF	TGTGCCAGCTCACCCAGCGCCGGGGGTCCAGGGAATGGCTACACCTTC
-	TRBV4-1	TRBJ2-3	-	CASSQGQTLALGTDTQYF	TGCGCCAGCAGCCAAGGGCAGACCTTAGCTTTGGGCACAGATACGCAGTATTTT
-	TRBV14	TRBJ1-2	-	CASSQGGYKGYTF	TGTGCCAGCAGCCAAGGAGGGTATAAAGGCTACACCTTC
TRBD2	TRBV9	TRBJ2-3	few	CASSPRLAVTDTQYF	TGTGCCAGCAGCCCCCGACTAGCGGTCACAGATACGCAGTATTTT
TRBD1	TRBV9	TRBJ2-5	-	CASSVVGRGQETQYF	TGTGCCAGCAGCGTAGTGGGCAGGGGGCAAGAGACCCAGTACTTC
-	TRBV5-5	TRBJ1-5	-	CASSFGGTFNQPQHF	TGTGCCAGCAGCTTTGGTGGGACATTCAATCAGCCCCAGCATTTT
TRBD1	TRBV18	TRBJ2-1	-	CASSLTPGQGAPSSYNEQFF	TGTGCCAGCTCACTAACTCCGGGACAGGGGGCCCCGAGCTCCTACAATGAGCAGTTCTTC
TRBD1	TRBV5-1	TRBJ2-7	-	CASSPTGTGGYEQYF	TGCGCCAGCAGCCCTACCGGGACAGGGGGCTACGAGCAGTACTTC
TRBD1	TRBV29-1	TRBJ1-2	few	CSVEDRDRGNYGYTF	TGCAGCGTTGAAGATCGGGACAGGGGTAACTATGGCTACACCTTC
TRBD2	TRBV6-2/TRBV6-3	TRBJ2-2	-	CASSYSSPVAGINTGELFF	TGTGCCAGCAGTTACTCGTCCCCTGTAGCGGGGATAAACACCGGGGAGCTGTTTTTT
-	TRBV15	TRBJ2-7	-	CATSRDRGRGNNEQYF	TGTGCCACCAGCAGAGATCGGGGAAGGGGGAATAACGAGCAGTACTTC
-	TRBV27	TRBJ2-7	-	CASTPLTGLGSEQYF	TGTGCCAGCACCCCTCTGACAGGCCTGGGGTCCGAGCAGTACTTC
-	TRBV19	TRBJ2-7	-	CASSITGVGGAYEQYF	TGTGCCAGTAGTATCACGGGAGTAGGGGGGGCCTACGAGCAGTACTTC
-	TRBV5-4	TRBJ1-1	-	CASSLDRETEAFF	TGTGCCAGCAGCTTGGATCGGGAAACTGAAGCTTTCTTT
-	TRBV19	TRBJ1-5	-	CASRDSGLARFNQPQHF	TGTGCCAGTAGAGACTCCGGGTTGGCTAGGTTTAATCAGCCCCAGCATTTT
TRBD1	TRBV18	TRBJ2-7	once	CASSPPGQGYYEQYF	TGTGCCAGCTCGCCCCCGGGACAGGGTTACTACGAGCAGTACTTC
TRBD1	TRBV27	TRBJ1-5	-	CASSTIGGAGNQPQHF	TGTGCCAGCAGTACCATAGGGGGCGCGGGCAATCAGCCCCAGCATTTT
TRBD2	TRBV7-3	TRBJ2-7	-	CASSPVQRGIEQYF	TGTGCCAGCAGCCCTGTCCAGCGGGGGATCGAGCAGTACTTC
-	TRBV10-3	TRBJ1-6	-	CAITPGGSSYNSPLHF	TGTGCCATCACCCCCGGCGGGAGCTCCTATAATTCACCCCTCCACTTT
TRBD2	TRBV23-1	TRBJ2-1	-	CASSPPTSGGSYNEQFF	TGCGCCAGCAGTCCCCCAACTAGCGGGGGCTCCTACAATGAGCAGTTCTTC
-	TRBV12-3/TRBV12-4	TRBJ1-1	-	CASSYINEAFF	TGTGCCAGCAGTTACATCAATGAAGCTTTCTTT
TRBD1	TRBV27	TRBJ1-2	-	CASSPRDRAGGYTF	TGTGCCAGCAGTCCCCGGGACAGGGCGGGGGGCTACACCTTC
-	TRBV12-3/TRBV12-4	TRBJ1-1	-	CASSLQVGTEAFF	TGTGCCAGCAGTCTACAGGTTGGGACTGAAGCTTTCTTT
-	TRBV6-4	TRBJ2-3	-	CASSLSSYNTDTQYF	TGTGCCAGCAGCCTGTCCTCCTATAACACAGATACGCAGTATTTT
-	TRBV30	TRBJ1-5	-	CAWSVSRGGNQPQHF	TGTGCCTGGAGTGTGTCCAGGGGTGGCAATCAGCCCCAGCATTTT
-	TRBV9	TRBJ1-4	-	CASSAKGGLNEKLFF	TGTGCCAGCAGCGCTAAGGGAGGTCTTAATGAAAAACTGTTTTTT
-	TRBV7-9	TRBJ1-1	-	CASSLKDLNTEAFF	TGTGCCAGCAGCCTAAAAGATCTGAACACTGAAGCTTTCTTT
-	TRBV19	TRBJ2-3	-	CASSAAGGRGTDTQYF	TGTGCCAGTAGTGCTGCAGGGGGGCGAGGCACAGATACGCAGTATTTT
-	TRBV19	TRBJ2-5	-	CASSIGSRLQETQYF	TGTGCCAGTAGTATCGGGTCGAGATTGCAAGAGACCCAGTACTTC
-	TRBV19	TRBJ1-4	-	CASSQGSEKLFF	TGTGCCAGTAGTCAGGGTTCTGAAAAACTGTTTTTT
TRBD1	TRBV3-1/TRBV3-2	TRBJ1-1	-	CASTQDRANTEAFF	TGTGCCAGCACCCAGGACAGGGCGAACACTGAAGCTTTCTTT
-	TRBV21-1	TRBJ1-5	-	CASSKSTRGQGNQPQHF	TGTGCCAGCAGCAAATCAACGAGGGGACAGGGAAATCAGCCCCAGCATTTT
-	TRBV7-6	TRBJ1-1	-	CASSLRAEKGAFF	TGTGCCAGCAGCTTGCGGGCTGAAAAAGGAGCTTTCTTT
TRBD1	TRBV19	TRBJ2-1	many	CATGGQGHNEQFF	TGTGCCACTGGGGGACAGGGCCACAATGAGCAGTTCTTC
-	TRBV30	TRBJ1-1	once	CAAGGQNTEAFF	TGTGCCGCGGGGGGGCAGAACACTGAAGCTTTCTTT
TRBD1	TRBV7-2	TRBJ1-5	-	CASSDRVGQPQHF	TGTGCCAGCAGCGACAGGGTCGGACAGCCCCAGCATTTT
TRBD1	TRBV5-1	TRBJ1-1	-	CASSIGQGTEAFF	TGCGCCAGCAGCATAGGACAGGGCACTGAAGCTTTCTTT
-	TRBV2	TRBJ2-7	once	CASSEALTGNEYF	TGTGCCAGCAGTGAAGCGTTAACAGGGAATGAGTACTTC
-	TRBV3-1/TRBV3-2	TRBJ1-2	-	CASSPRSEAVYGYTF	TGTGCCAGCAGCCCACGCAGCGAGGCTGTCTATGGCTACACCTTC
-	TRBV11-2	TRBJ2-1	-	CASSPGESNEQFF	TGTGCCAGCAGCCCGGGGGAGAGCAATGAGCAGTTCTTC
TRBD2	TRBV4-2	TRBJ2-1	-	CASSQGSFSGGSYTEQFF	TGTGCCAGCAGCCAAGGATCCTTTAGCGGGGGGTCGTACACTGAGCAGTTCTTC
-	TRBV30	TRBJ1-2	-	CADWGGEYGYTF	TGTGCCGATTGGGGAGGAGAGTATGGCTACACCTTC
-	TRBV7-8	TRBJ1-1	-	CASSFTGHNTEAFF	TGTGCCAGCAGCTTCACGGGACACAACACTGAAGCTTTCTTT
-	TRBV6-5	TRBJ1-2	-	CASSYLIQGYGYTF	TGTGCCAGCAGTTACCTGATACAGGGTTATGGCTACACCTTC
-	TRBV25-1	TRBJ2-7	-	CAIRGTGPYEQYF	TGTGCCATCCGGGGTACGGGTCCCTACGAGCAGTACTTC
TRBD2	TRBV2	TRBJ2-5	-	CASSGGGGEGETQYF	TGTGCCAGCAGTGGAGGCGGAGGGGAGGGAGAGACCCAGTACTTC